This T cell receptor beta chain was obtained from a study of blood T cell repertoires in COVID-19. How the authors handled the data: From reference gene primer amplification, estimates of nucleated cell counts were derived. Assay: immunoSEQ multiplex PCR; the TCRdb copy retains only in-frame clones and omits some. For V, J and clone size, that table is used; D and trimming come from the DNA. The sample consists of 100,000 or so clones, 81% of them appearing once. Germline CDR1 SNHLY, CDR2 FYNNEI. The CDR3 contains 13 residues. V dropped 3 bases and J dropped 6 bases, with 10 bases sitting between them.

Specimen: peripheral blood. The sequence derives from an older woman with acute or convalescent COVID-19. The chain has TRBV2 and TRBJ2-3; D gene ambiguous. This CDR3 reads CASSDGRFDTQYF. In DNA form, the CDR3 reads TGTGCCAGCAGTGACGGCAGGTTTGATACGCAGTATTTT.